This is a list of T cell receptor beta chains from one sample in a study of radiation and T cells in renal cell carcinoma. Sequencing was performed with immunoSEQ multiplex PCR; in TCRdb, only in-frame clones are kept and a portion is missing. The table includes tens of thousands of clones, around 86% detected once. The material sequenced was blood, taken from a patient whose treatment included radiotherapy and nephrectomy. These receptor sequences come from a woman between 45 and 65 years old with renal cell carcinoma. The CDR3 runs from the conserved cysteine through the conserved F or W. D genes are given only for firm matches. The listing skips clone size in some rows; elsewhere it reads once, few, many or a size class.

D gene,clone size,V gene,J gene,CDR3 protein,CDR3 DNA
TRBD1,-,TRBV10-3,TRBJ2-1,CAISGTGTGSPDEQFF,TGTGCCATCAGTGGGACCGGGACAGGGTCTCCCGATGAGCAGTTCTTC
TRBD2,once,TRBV7-6,TRBJ2-1,CASSLVPGSGTINEQFF,TGTGCCAGCAGCTTAGTGCCAGGGAGCGGGACCATCAATGAGCAGTTCTTC
-,-,TRBV19,TRBJ1-1,CASSNDRTNTEAFF,TGTGCCAGTAGTAATGACAGGACGAACACTGAAGCTTTCTTT
TRBD1,-,TRBV6-5,TRBJ1-2,CASRRDRPEWYGYTF,TGTGCCAGCAGAAGGGACAGGCCAGAGTGGTATGGCTACACCTTC
TRBD2,-,TRBV10-3,TRBJ2-5,CAISESGRLAGGETQYF,TGTGCCATCAGTGAGTCAGGGAGACTAGCGGGGGGCGAGACCCAGTACTTC
-,-,TRBV6-5,TRBJ1-1,CASRPGTANTEAFF,TGTGCCAGCAGACCAGGGACGGCGAACACTGAAGCTTTCTTT
-,-,TRBV6-5,TRBJ2-7,CASSGSEPSYEQYF,TGTGCCAGCAGTGGGTCAGAACCCTCCTACGAGCAGTACTTC
-,-,TRBV18,TRBJ1-5,CASSPIRRQGPTINQPQHF,TGTGCCAGCTCACCCATAAGGAGGCAGGGCCCGACGATCAATCAGCCCCAGCATTTT
-,-,TRBV9,TRBJ2-3,CASSVGEAEVTDTQYF,TGTGCCAGCAGCGTAGGCGAAGCGGAGGTCACAGATACGCAGTATTTT
-,-,TRBV19,TRBJ2-2,CASSPARAGELFF,TGTGCCAGTAGTCCGGCCAGGGCCGGGGAGCTGTTTTTT
-,few,TRBV11-1,TRBJ1-2,CASSSGSYYGYTF,TGTGCCAGCAGCTCCGGGTCCTACTATGGCTACACCTTC
-,-,TRBV15,TRBJ1-3,CATSRDRMSGNTIYF,TGTGCCACCAGCAGAGACCGTATGTCTGGAAACACCATATATTTT
TRBD1,-,TRBV4-3,TRBJ2-2,CASSQAASGTGTVGELFF,TGCGCCAGCAGCCAGGCAGCCTCCGGGACAGGGACTGTCGGGGAGCTGTTTTTT
-,-,TRBV7-2,TRBJ1-6,CASSLAQKTNSPLHF,TGTGCCAGCAGCTTAGCGCAGAAGACTAATTCACCCCTCCACTTT
-,-,TRBV9,TRBJ2-6,CASSEASPGANVLTF,TGTGCCAGCAGCGAGGCATCCCCTGGGGCCAACGTCCTGACTTTC
-,-,TRBV10-3,TRBJ2-3,CAIKADRDTSTDTQYF,TGTGCCATCAAGGCCGACCGAGATACATCGACAGATACGCAGTATTTT
TRBD2,-,TRBV7-2,TRBJ2-1,CASSETSGSYEQFF,TGTGCCAGCAGCGAGACTAGCGGGAGCTATGAGCAGTTCTTC
-,-,TRBV30,TRBJ2-3,CAWSVRRDTQYF,TGTGCCTGGAGTGTACGTCGGGATACGCAGTATTTT
-,few,TRBV10-3,TRBJ1-1,CAISDPQGIVTEAFF,TGTGCCATCAGTGACCCCCAGGGGATTGTCACTGAAGCTTTCTTT
TRBD1,-,TRBV19,TRBJ2-1,CASSLDRDSYNEQFF,TGTGCCAGTAGCCTGGACCGGGACAGTTACAATGAGCAGTTCTTC
-,-,TRBV21-1,TRBJ1-3,CASPIGPGNTIYF,TGTGCCAGCCCCATCGGGCCCGGAAACACCATATATTTT
-,-,TRBV5-1,TRBJ2-5,CASSLAGFSRETQYF,TGCGCCAGCAGCTTGGCGGGATTCAGTAGAGAGACCCAGTACTTC
-,-,TRBV27,TRBJ2-5,CASSLGLGTQYF,TGTGCCAGCAGTTTAGGTCTTGGGACCCAGTACTTC
-,-,TRBV25-1,TRBJ1-4,CASSEMRAENEKLFF,TGTGCCAGCAGTGAAATGAGGGCAGAGAATGAAAAACTGTTTTTT
TRBD2,-,TRBV5-1,TRBJ2-7,CASSLGTSEDYEQYF,TGCGCCAGCAGCTTGGGGACTAGCGAAGACTACGAGCAGTACTTC
-,-,TRBV15,TRBJ1-1,CATSRDIGGRDEAFF,TGTGCCACCAGCAGAGATATAGGGGGTCGCGATGAAGCTTTCTTT
-,-,TRBV9,TRBJ2-2,CASSPYPNTGELFF,TGTGCCAGCAGCCCCTACCCGAACACCGGGGAGCTGTTTTTT
TRBD1,-,TRBV2,TRBJ1-6,CASSGRPTGDNSPLHF,TGTGCCAGCAGTGGACGCCCGACAGGGGACAATTCACCCCTCCACTTT
TRBD2,once,TRBV29-1,TRBJ2-1,CSVEGGGTGYNEQFF,TGCAGCGTTGAAGGCGGGGGGACGGGCTACAATGAGCAGTTCTTC
-,few,TRBV9,TRBJ2-2,CASSALVGADNTGELFF,TGTGCCAGCAGCGCCCTAGTCGGGGCAGACAACACCGGGGAGCTGTTTTTT
-,-,TRBV4-3,TRBJ1-6,CASSQDRQGNSPLHF,TGCGCCAGCAGCCAAGATCGGCAGGGGAATTCACCCCTCCACTTT
-,-,TRBV4-3,TRBJ2-3,CASSQNRQGTTTDTQYF,TGCGCCAGCAGCCAAAACCGACAGGGGACTACCACAGATACGCAGTATTTT
-,-,TRBV19,TRBJ2-5,CASSMGTQETQYF,TGTGCCAGTAGTATGGGGACACAAGAGACCCAGTACTTC